The clone carrying this T cell receptor (beta chain) was picked up a small number of times. Antigen: not known. The sample originates from a study of T cells in Graves' hyperthyroidism and ophthalmopathy. Study-level results: Progression to ophthalmopathy was predicted a median of about six months early.

There are 17 residues in the CDR3. V shed 3 bases and J shed 6 bases, with 23 bases lying between them. CDR1 is SGHDN, CDR2 FVKESK, per germline. The blood sample dates from first hyperthyroidism diagnosis, preceding any ophthalmopathy symptoms. The source material, RNA transcripts, was used to amplify TCR beta CDR3 regions. With the HTBI primer set, the TCR CDR3 went through a first round of RT-PCR. One entry per CDR3 protein results from TCRdb running MiXCR on the multiplex PCR reads. The data contain around 400,000 distinct CDR3 sequences, 15% to 18% of them singletons. This clonotype was sampled from a woman aged 18-29 years with Graves' hyperthyroidism that later progressed to Graves' ophthalmopathy. The chain is built from TRBV14 and TRBJ1-1; D might be TRBD1 (6 bases). Material for sequencing was blood. Written as DNA, the CDR3 is TGTGCCAGCAGCCATTCAATGGACAGCCGAATTCACCCTGAAGCTTTCTTT. It translates to CASSHSMDSRIHPEAFF.